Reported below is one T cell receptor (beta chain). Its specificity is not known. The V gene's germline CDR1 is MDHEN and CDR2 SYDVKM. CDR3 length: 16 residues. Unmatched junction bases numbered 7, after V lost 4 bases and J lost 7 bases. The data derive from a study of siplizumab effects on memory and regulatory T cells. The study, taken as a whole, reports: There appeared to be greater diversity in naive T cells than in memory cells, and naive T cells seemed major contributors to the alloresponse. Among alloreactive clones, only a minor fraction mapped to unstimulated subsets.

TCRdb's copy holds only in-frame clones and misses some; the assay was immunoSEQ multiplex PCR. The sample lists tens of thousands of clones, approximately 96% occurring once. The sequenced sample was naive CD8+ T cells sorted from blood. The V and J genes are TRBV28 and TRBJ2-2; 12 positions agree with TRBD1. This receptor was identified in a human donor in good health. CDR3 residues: CASSYPGQGAGGELFF. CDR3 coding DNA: TGTGCCAGCAGTTATCCGGGACAGGGGGCCGGCGGGGAGCTGTTTTTT.